This passage covers 26 T cell receptor beta chains from one sample sequenced in a study of response to subunit inactivated influenza vaccine. TCRdb reprocessed the RT-PCR reads with MiXCR, giving one entry per CDR3 protein. The sample has about 620,000 distinct CDR3 sequences, 11% seen once. These sequences were also reported in another study, on T cells expressing NK-cell markers. That report adds: Researchers built TCR beta cDNA using 5'RACE template switching with UMIs.

Sequencing used PBMCs from blood, obtained on the day of vaccination. These receptors originate from a man aged 50-59 years who received an inactivated influenza vaccine.

The chain carries TRBV27 and TRBJ1-3, with TRBD1 matching 8 bases. The ends lost 5 bases at V and 2 bases at J; junction bases unmatched: 5. Germline-derived CDR1 and CDR2 are MNHEY and SMNVEV (reference sequence). The CDR3 contains 15 residues. The CDR3 DNA reads TGTGCCAGCAGTAGGACAGGGTTAGCTGGAAACACCATATATTTT. It encodes CASSRTGLAGNTIYF.

This clonotype was counted a few times. The CDR3 DNA reads TGTGCCAGCAGTTACGTTCTAGCGGGAGGCTCGGAGGCAGATACGCAGTATTTT. Its protein is CASSYVLAGGSEADTQYF. The chain is built from TRBV6-2 or TRBV6-3 and TRBJ2-3, with 11 bases that match TRBD2. The CDR3 runs 18 residues. V lost 2 bases, J lost 4 bases, and 11 bases stayed unmatched. The germline V gene encodes CDR1 MNHEY and CDR2 SVGEGT.

Ten or more counts support this clonotype. The chain is built from TRBV7-9 and TRBJ2-1; TRBD2 agrees at 7 bases. Germline loops: CDR1 SEHNR, CDR2 FQNEAQ (reference sequence). Unmatched junction bases numbered 3, after V lost 1 base and J lost 6 bases. The CDR3 contains 14 residues. CDR3 DNA sequence: TGTGCCAGCAGCTTAGATGGCGGGAGCAATGAGCAGTTCTTC. This translates into CASSLDGGSNEQFF.

This clonotype was detected a few times. The chain has TRBV24-1 and TRBJ2-3; D unresolved. CDR3 size: 13 residues. V dropped 0 bases and J dropped 6 bases, with 6 bases sitting between them. From germline, CDR1 is KGHDR and CDR2 SFDVKD. CDR3 DNA: TGTGCCACCAGTGATTTGCTCGCGGATACGCAGTATTTT. Translating gives CATSDLLADTQYF.

This clonotype came up a few times. The rearrangement joins TRBV11-3 to TRBJ2-3, with D maybe TRBD2 (5 bases). Germline V gene lookup returns CDR1 SGHNT and CDR2 YENEEA. This CDR3 is built from 14 residues. V lost 2 bases to trimming and J lost 6 bases, with 12 bases between them. CDR3 coding DNA: TGTGCCAGCAGCTTATATGGGAGTCCCGATACGCAGTATTTT. It yields the protein CASSLYGSPDTQYF.

This clonotype has just a few counts. This rearrangement joins TRBV5-1 to TRBJ1-4; D gene ambiguous. The CDR3 runs 14 residues. Germline V gene data show CDR1 as SGHRS and CDR2 as YFSETQ. The ends were cut back, 0 bases at V and 5 bases at J, with 8 bases in the middle. In DNA, the CDR3 is TGCGCCAGCAGCTTGGACGGCAAAAATGAAAAACTGTTTTTT. Amino acids: CASSLDGKNEKLFF.

The CDR3 bases are TGTGCCAGCAGTTACTCTCTCCGGTCCTATGGCTACACCTTC. Encoded protein: CASSYSLRSYGYTF. This chain links TRBV6-5 with TRBJ1-2; D unresolved. CDR3 length: 14 residues. Germline CDR1 is MNHEY and CDR2 is SVGAGI. Trimming removed 0 bases at V and 4 bases at J, with 9 bases between.

This clonotype was detected ten times or more. CDR3 protein: CASSARVDAGELFF. Here the CDR3 DNA reads TGTGCCAGCTCAGCCCGGGTTGACGCCGGGGAGCTGTTTTTT. This rearrangement joins TRBV18 to TRBJ2-2; D not certain. CDR3 size: 14 residues. In germline, CDR1 is KGHSH, CDR2 LQKENI. Trimming pared 5 bases from V and 6 bases from J, leaving 13 bases between.

This clonotype has at least ten counts. One end of the junction does not line up with germline, which may come from a read error. The chain is built from TRBV5-1 and TRBJ1-6, with 7 bases matching TRBD1. CDR3 length equals 14 residues. CDR1 and CDR2 from the germline V gene are SGHRS and YFSETQ. CDR3 bases: TGTGCCAGCAGTTTAGGGACAGATAATTCACCCCTCCACTTT. Its translation is CASSLGTDNSPLHF.

This clonotype appeared a few times. The gene calls are TRBV12-5 and TRBJ1-2; D is unclear. Trimming pared 0 bases from V and 2 bases from J, leaving 13 bases between. CDR3 length equals 16 residues. The germline V gene has CDR1 LGHNT and CDR2 FRNRAP. The CDR3 loop is CASGLVLGPLNYGYTF. In DNA, the CDR3 is TGTGCTAGTGGTTTGGTACTAGGCCCTCTAAACTATGGCTACACCTTC.

The rearrangement joins TRBV27 to TRBJ2-6, with D uncertain. Germline loops: CDR1 MNHEY, CDR2 SMNVEV (reference sequence). Trimming pared 3 bases from V and 1 base from J, leaving 10 bases between. The CDR3 is 16 amino acids. CDR3 nucleotides: TGTGCCAGCAGTTTTTTTGGGAAATCTGGGGCCAACGTCCTGACTTTC. Translation: CASSFFGKSGANVLTF.

This clonotype was seen a few times. V usage is TRBV28 and J usage is TRBJ2-3; TRBD2 aligns across 10 bases. V lost 10 bases, J lost 4 bases, and 8 bases stayed unmatched. Germline loops: CDR1 MDHEN, CDR2 SYDVKM. The CDR3 sequence is 14 residues long. The CDR3 reads CATQRGGIADTQYF. DNA for the CDR3: TGTGCCACTCAGCGGGGGGGCATCGCAGATACGCAGTATTTT.

This clonotype was observed a handful of times. V is TRBV5-1 and J is TRBJ2-5; no definite D call. V gave up 3 bases and J gave up 4 bases, with 10 bases separating them. CDR1 and CDR2 from the germline V gene are SGHRS and YFSETQ. This CDR3 comprises 13 residues. The CDR3 coding sequence is TGCGCCAGCAGCTCCTTTACCCCAGAGACCCAGTACTTC. Amino acids: CASSSFTPETQYF.

This chain connects TRBV28 to TRBJ2-1, with 7 bases lining up with TRBD1. Trimming took 5 bases from V and 2 from J; bases not matched to a gene: 6. The CDR3 consists of 15 residues. Germline-derived CDR1 and CDR2 are MDHEN and SYDVKM. Written as DNA, the CDR3 is TGTGCCAGCAGTCCCGAGACAGGGACCTACAATGAGCAGTTCTTC. As protein: CASSPETGTYNEQFF.

This clonotype was seen a handful of times. The genes are TRBV20-1 and TRBJ2-7; no definite D call. Germline V gives CDR1 DFQATT, CDR2 SNEGSKA (reference sequence). V lost 0 bases, J lost 0 bases, and 9 bases lay in between. The CDR3 is 14 residues long. The CDR3 sequence: CSARDQHSSYEQYF. DNA for the CDR3: TGCAGTGCTAGAGATCAACACAGCTCCTACGAGCAGTACTTC.

This clonotype has a count of ten or more. This chain links TRBV5-1 with TRBJ2-7; 10 bases are shared with TRBD2. There are 18 residues in the CDR3. The V gene's germline CDR1 is SGHRS and CDR2 YFSETQ. V was pared by 0 bases and J by 2 bases, with 11 bases of the junction left unmatched. The CDR3 spells CASSLGASGSRQTYEQYF. In nucleotides, the CDR3 is TGCGCCAGCAGCTTGGGGGCTAGCGGGAGCCGTCAGACCTACGAGCAGTACTTC.

This clonotype has more than one count but fewer than ten. The chain links TRBV5-1 to TRBJ2-2; D may match TRBD1 or TRBD2 (5 bases each). The CDR3 runs to 15 residues. Trimming took 6 bases from V and 6 from J, leaving 18 bases between them. Germline CDR1 reads SGHRS; CDR2 reads YFSETQ. The CDR3 is CASTPSGIGAGELFF. Written as DNA, the CDR3 is TGCGCCAGCACCCCCTCCGGGATAGGGGCCGGGGAGCTGTTTTTT.

This clonotype showed up just a few times. V and J are TRBV10-3 and TRBJ2-7, with 7 bases that match TRBD1. This CDR3 comprises 15 residues. J gave up 2 bases and V 3 bases, and 7 bases lay outside the gene matches. Germline lookup yields CDR1 ENHRY and CDR2 SYGVKD. The CDR3 reads CAISERGQAPYEQYF. The CDR3 nucleotides are TGTGCCATCAGTGAACGTGGACAGGCCCCCTACGAGCAGTACTTC.

This clonotype came up a few times. V is TRBV12-3 or TRBV12-4 and J is TRBJ1-5; D might be TRBD1 (5 bases). There are 15 residues in the CDR3. V gave up 3 bases and J gave up 5 bases, with 14 bases separating them. The DNA of the CDR3 is TGTGCCAGCAGTTTGACGAGGGGAGAGCATCAGCCCCAGCATTTT. Translated: CASSLTRGEHQPQHF.

This clonotype appeared a few times. The genes are TRBV29-1 and TRBJ1-5, with a possible D match to TRBD1 (5 bases). V lost 5 bases and J lost 3, with 11 bases in between. The CDR3 is 13 residues long. Germline lookup yields CDR1 SQVTM and CDR2 ANQGSEA. DNA of the CDR3: TGCAGCGTTCTCCAGGGCTACAATCAGCCCCAGCATTTT. This sequence encodes CSVLQGYNQPQHF.

This clonotype was counted only a few times. The chain links TRBV2 to TRBJ2-5, with 8 bases lining up with TRBD1. CDR1 is SNHLY and CDR2 is FYNNEI in the germline V gene. The V segment lost 4 bases and the J segment 7 bases; nucleotides outside the gene matches: 8. The CDR3 sequence is 14 residues long. CDR3 in DNA: TGTGCCAGCAGTGCGAGACAGGGGTATGGGACCCAGTACTTC. Translating gives CASSARQGYGTQYF.

V usage is TRBV2 and J usage is TRBJ2-2; D is ambiguous. CDR1 SNHLY and CDR2 FYNNEI come from the germline V gene. Trimming took 2 bases from V and 6 from J, leaving 7 bases between them. The CDR3 spans 13 residues. CDR3 sequence (DNA): TGTGCCAGCAGTGAATGGGGTTCCGGGGAGCTGTTTTTT. Its protein is CASSEWGSGELFF.

The rearrangement uses TRBV2 and TRBJ2-3; 10 bases agree with TRBD2. CDR1 and CDR2 (germline): SNHLY, FYNNEI. V dropped 8 bases and J dropped 8; count of bases not matched to a gene: 1. The CDR3 is 11 residues long. The CDR3 nucleotides are TGTGCCAGCCTAGCGGGAGTTACGCAGTATTTT. It codes for CASLAGVTQYF. Full variable domain (rest looked up from reference TRBV2 and TRBJ2-3): EPEVTQTPSHQVTQMGQEVILRCVPISNHLYFYWYRQILGQKVEFLVSFYNNEISEKSEIFDDQFSVERPDGSNFTLKIRSTKLEDSAMYFCASLAGVTQYFGPGTRLTVL.

This clonotype was counted between two and nine times. The chain employs TRBV19 and TRBJ1-5, with D unclear. Trimming removed 8 bases at V and 4 bases at J, with 18 bases between. The CDR3 runs to 15 residues. CDR1 and CDR2 from the germline V gene are LNHDA and SQIVND (reference sequence). The CDR3 DNA reads TGTGCCAGTTGCGCACGGGCGGTGAGAAATCAGCCCCAGCATTTT. Its translation: CASCARAVRNQPQHF.

This clonotype was detected only a few times. This sequence joins TRBV18 and TRBJ2-5, with 8 bases identical to TRBD1. The germline V gene has CDR1 KGHSH and CDR2 LQKENI. This CDR3 spans 15 amino acids. V shed 0 bases, J shed 1 base, and the junction held 1 base outside the gene matches. For the CDR3, the DNA is TGTGCCAGCTCACCACCGGACAGGGTCCAAGAGACCCAGTACTTC. It translates to CASSPPDRVQETQYF. Looking up the rest from reference TRBV18 and TRBJ2-5 gives the full variable domain: NAGVMQNPRHLVRRRGQEARLRCSPMKGHSHVYWYRQLPEEGLKFMVYLQKENIIDESGMPKERFSAEFPKEGPSILRIQQVVRGDSAAYFCASSPPDRVQETQYFGPGTRLLVL.

The chain joins TRBV7-9 to TRBJ2-1; tentatively, D is TRBD2 (5 bases). The CDR3 covers 15 residues. V lost 4 bases, J lost 8 bases, and 18 bases lay in between. Germline V gene lookup returns CDR1 SEHNR and CDR2 FQNEAQ (reference sequence). The CDR3 sequence is CASSSRVAFGDEQFF. The CDR3 DNA is TGTGCCAGCAGCTCGAGGGTGGCCTTCGGCGATGAGCAGTTCTTC.